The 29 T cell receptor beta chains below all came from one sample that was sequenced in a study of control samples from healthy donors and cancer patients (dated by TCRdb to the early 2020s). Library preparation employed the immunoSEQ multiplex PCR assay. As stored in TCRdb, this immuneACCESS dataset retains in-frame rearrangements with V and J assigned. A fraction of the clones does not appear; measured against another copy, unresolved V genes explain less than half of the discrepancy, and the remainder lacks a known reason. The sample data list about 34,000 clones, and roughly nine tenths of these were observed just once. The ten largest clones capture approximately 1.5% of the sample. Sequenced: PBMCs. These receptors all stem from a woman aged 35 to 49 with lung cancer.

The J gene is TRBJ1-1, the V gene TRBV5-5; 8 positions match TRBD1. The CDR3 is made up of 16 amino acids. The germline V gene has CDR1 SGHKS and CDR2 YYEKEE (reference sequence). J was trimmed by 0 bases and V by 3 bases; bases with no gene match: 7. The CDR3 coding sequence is TGTGCCAGCAGCTACCTGACAGGGGCTATGAACACTGAAGCTTTCTTT. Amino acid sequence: CASSYLTGAMNTEAFF.

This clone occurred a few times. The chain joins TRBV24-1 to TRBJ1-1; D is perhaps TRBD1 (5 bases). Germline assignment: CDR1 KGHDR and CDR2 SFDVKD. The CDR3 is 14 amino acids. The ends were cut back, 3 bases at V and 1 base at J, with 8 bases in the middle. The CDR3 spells CATSDTTGNTEAFF. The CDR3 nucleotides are TGTGCCACCAGTGATACTACAGGGAACACTGAAGCTTTCTTT.

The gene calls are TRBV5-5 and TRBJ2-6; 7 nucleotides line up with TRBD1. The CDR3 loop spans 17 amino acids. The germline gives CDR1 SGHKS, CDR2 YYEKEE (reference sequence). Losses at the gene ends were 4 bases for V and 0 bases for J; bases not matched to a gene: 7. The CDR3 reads CASSLDGTASGANVLTF. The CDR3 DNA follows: TGTGCCAGCAGCCTGGATGGGACAGCCTCTGGGGCCAACGTCCTGACTTTC.

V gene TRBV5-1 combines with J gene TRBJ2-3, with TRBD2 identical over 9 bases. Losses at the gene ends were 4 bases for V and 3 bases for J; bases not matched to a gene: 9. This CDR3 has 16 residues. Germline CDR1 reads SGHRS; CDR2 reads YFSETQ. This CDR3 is CASSPGGGGATDTQYF. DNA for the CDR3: TGCGCCAGCAGCCCGGGCGGCGGGGGGGCGACAGATACGCAGTATTTT.

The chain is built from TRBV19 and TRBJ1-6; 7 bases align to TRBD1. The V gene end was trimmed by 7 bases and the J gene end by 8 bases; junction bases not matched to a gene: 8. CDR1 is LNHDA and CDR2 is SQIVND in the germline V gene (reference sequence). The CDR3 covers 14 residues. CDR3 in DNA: TGTGCCAGTACCGTAACAGGGGCATATTCACCCCTCCACTTT. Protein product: CASTVTGAYSPLHF.

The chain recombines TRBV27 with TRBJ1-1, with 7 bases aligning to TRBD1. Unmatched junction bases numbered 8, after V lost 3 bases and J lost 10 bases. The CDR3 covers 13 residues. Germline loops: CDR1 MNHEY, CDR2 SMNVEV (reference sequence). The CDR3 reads CASSLRGGGSAFF. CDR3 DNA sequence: TGTGCCAGCAGTTTGAGGGGAGGGGGCTCAGCTTTCTTT.

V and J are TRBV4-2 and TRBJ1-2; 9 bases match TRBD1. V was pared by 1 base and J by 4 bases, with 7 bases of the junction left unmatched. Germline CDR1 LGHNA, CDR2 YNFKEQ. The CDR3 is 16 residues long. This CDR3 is CASSQVGTGRAYGYTF. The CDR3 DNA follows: TGTGCCAGCAGCCAAGTTGGGACAGGGAGAGCCTATGGCTACACCTTC.

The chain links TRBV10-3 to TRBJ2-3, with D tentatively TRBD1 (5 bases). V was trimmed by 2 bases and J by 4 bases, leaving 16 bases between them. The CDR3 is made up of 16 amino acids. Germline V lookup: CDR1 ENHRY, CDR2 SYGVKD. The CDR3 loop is CAISEPAGQTADTQYF. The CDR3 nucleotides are TGTGCCATCAGTGAGCCCGCCGGACAAACGGCAGATACGCAGTATTTT.

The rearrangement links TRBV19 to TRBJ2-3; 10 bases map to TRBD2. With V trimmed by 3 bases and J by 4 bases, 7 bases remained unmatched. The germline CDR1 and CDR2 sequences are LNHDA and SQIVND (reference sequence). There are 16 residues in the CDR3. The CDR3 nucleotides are TGTGCCAGTAGTATGGGTAGCGGGGGGTCACCAGATACGCAGTATTTT. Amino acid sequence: CASSMGSGGSPDTQYF.

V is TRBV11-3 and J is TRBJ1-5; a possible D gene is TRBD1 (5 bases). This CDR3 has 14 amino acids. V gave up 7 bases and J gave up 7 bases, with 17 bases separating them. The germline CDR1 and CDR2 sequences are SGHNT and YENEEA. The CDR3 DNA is TGTGCCAGCACCCCGAACGGGGGGAGGCAGCCCCAGCATTTT. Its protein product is CASTPNGGRQPQHF.

As DNA, the CDR3 is TGTGCCAGCAGCGCCCGGGACCTTACCACAGATACGCAGTATTTT. It codes for CASSARDLTTDTQYF. V is TRBV9 and J is TRBJ2-3, with D perhaps being TRBD1 or TRBD2 (5 bases each). The CDR3 sequence is 15 residues long. Trimming removed 3 bases at V and 2 bases at J, with 13 bases between. Germline assignment: CDR1 SGDLS and CDR2 YYNGEE.

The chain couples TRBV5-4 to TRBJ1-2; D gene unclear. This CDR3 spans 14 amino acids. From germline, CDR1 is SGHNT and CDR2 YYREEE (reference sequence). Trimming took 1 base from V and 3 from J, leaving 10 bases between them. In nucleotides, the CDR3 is TGTGCCAGCAGCTTGCCCAGGCGGGACTATGGCTACACCTTC. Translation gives CASSLPRRDYGYTF.

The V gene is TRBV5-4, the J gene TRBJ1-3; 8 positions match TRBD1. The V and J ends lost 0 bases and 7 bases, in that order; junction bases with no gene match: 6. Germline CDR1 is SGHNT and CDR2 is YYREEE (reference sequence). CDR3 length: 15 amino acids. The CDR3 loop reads CASSLDRGNFNTIYF. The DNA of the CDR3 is TGTGCCAGCAGCTTGGACAGGGGGAATTTTAACACCATATATTTT.

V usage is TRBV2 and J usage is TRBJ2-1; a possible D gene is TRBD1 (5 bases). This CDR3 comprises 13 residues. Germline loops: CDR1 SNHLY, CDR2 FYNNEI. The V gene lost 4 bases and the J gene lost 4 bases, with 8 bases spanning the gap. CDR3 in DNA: TGTGCCAGCAGTGTAAACAGGTACAATGAGCAGTTCTTC. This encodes CASSVNRYNEQFF.

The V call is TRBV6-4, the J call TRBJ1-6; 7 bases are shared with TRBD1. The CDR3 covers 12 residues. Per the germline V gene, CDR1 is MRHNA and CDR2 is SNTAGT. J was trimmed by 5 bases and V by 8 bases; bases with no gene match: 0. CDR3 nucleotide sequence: TGTGCCAGCGGGACAGATAATTCACCCCTCCACTTT. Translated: CASGTDNSPLHF.

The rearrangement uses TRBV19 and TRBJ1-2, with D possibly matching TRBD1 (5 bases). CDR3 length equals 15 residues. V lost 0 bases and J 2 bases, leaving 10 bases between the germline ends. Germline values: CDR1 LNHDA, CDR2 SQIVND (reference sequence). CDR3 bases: TGTGCCAGTAGTATAGACGGTGGGACGAACTATGGCTACACCTTC. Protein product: CASSIDGGTNYGYTF.

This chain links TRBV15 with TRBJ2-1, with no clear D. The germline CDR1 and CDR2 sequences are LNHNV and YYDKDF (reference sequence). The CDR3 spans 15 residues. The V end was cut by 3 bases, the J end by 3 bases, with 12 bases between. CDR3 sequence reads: CATSRDGWIYNEQFF. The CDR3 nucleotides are TGTGCCACCAGCAGGGACGGATGGATCTACAATGAGCAGTTCTTC.

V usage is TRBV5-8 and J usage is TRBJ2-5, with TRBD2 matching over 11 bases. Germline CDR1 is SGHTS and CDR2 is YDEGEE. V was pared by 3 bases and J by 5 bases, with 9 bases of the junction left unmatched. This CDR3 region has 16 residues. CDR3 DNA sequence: TGTGCCAGCAGCTGGGCACTAGCGGGGGCCGGGGAGACCCAGTACTTC. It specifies CASSWALAGAGETQYF. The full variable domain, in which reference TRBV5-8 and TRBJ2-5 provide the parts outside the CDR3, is EAGVTQSPTHLIKTRGQQATLRCSPISGHTSVYWYQQALGLGLQFLLWYDEGEERNRGNFPPRFSGRQFPNYSSELNVNALELEDSALYLCASSWALAGAGETQYFGPGTRLLVL.

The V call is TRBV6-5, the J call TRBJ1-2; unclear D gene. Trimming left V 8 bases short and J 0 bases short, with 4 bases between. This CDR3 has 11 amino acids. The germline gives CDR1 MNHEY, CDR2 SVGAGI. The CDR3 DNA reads TGTGCCAGCGGGGCTAACTATGGCTACACCTTC. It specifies CASGANYGYTF.

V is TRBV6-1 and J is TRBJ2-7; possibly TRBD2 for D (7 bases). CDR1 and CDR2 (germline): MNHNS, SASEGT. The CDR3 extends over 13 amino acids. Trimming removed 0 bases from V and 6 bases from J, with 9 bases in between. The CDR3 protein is CASSEARGGEQYF. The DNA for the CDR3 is TGTGCCAGCAGTGAAGCTAGGGGGGGCGAGCAGTACTTC.

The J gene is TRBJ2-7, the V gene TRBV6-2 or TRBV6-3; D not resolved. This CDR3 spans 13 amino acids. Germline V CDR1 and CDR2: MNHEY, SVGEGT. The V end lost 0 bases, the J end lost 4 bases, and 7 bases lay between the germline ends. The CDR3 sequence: CASSYSDPYEQYF. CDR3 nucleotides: TGTGCCAGCAGTTACTCCGACCCGTACGAGCAGTACTTC.

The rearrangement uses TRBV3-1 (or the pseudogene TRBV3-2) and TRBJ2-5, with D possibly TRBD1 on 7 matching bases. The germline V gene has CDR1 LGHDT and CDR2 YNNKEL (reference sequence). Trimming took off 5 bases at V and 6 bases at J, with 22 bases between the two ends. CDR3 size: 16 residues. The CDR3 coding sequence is TGTGCCAGCAGCACCTGGACAGGAGGGAATGGTCAGACCCAGTACTTC. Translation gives CASSTWTGGNGQTQYF.

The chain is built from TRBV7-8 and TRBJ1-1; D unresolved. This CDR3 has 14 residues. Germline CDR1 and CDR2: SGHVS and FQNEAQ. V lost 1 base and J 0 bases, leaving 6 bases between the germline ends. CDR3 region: CASSLEQLNTEAFF. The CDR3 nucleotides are TGTGCCAGCAGCTTAGAACAACTGAACACTGAAGCTTTCTTT.

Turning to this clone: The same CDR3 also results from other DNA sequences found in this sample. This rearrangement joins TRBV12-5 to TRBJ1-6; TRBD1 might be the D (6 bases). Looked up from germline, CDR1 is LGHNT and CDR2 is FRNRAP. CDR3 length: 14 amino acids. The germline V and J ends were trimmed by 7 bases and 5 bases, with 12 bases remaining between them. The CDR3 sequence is CASDTGLDNSPLHF. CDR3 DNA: TGTGCTAGTGATACAGGGTTAGATAATTCACCCCTCCACTTT.

The CDR3 bases are TGTGCCAGCAGCTTAGGAGGGGCTGGGGCCAACGTCCTGACTTTC. Protein product: CASSLGGAGANVLTF. V usage is TRBV7-2 and J usage is TRBJ2-6; D may correspond to TRBD1 or TRBD2 (5 bases each). Trimming took off 1 base at V and 2 bases at J, with 6 bases between the two ends. This CDR3 region has 15 residues. The germline gives CDR1 SGHTA, CDR2 FQGNSA.

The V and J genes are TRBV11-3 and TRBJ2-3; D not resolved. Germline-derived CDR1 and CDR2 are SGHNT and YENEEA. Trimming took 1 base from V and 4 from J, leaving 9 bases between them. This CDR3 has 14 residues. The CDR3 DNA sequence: TGTGCCAGCAGCTTAGCGCCCGCGGCAGATACGCAGTATTTT. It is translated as CASSLAPAADTQYF.

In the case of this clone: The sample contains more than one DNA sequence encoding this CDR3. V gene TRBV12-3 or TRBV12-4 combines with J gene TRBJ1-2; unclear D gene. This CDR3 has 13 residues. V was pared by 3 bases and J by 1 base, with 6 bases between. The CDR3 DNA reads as TGTGCCAGCAGTTTCTCGGGTAACTATGGCTACACCTTC. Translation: CASSFSGNYGYTF.

The CDR3 is CASSPRATLDPPYNSPLHF. DNA of the CDR3: TGTGCCAGCAGTCCCCGGGCGACCCTCGACCCCCCCTATAATTCACCCCTCCACTTT. V is TRBV27 and J is TRBJ1-6, with D unclear. The V gene's germline CDR1 is MNHEY and CDR2 SMNVEV (reference sequence). Trimming took off 5 bases at V and 2 bases at J, with 22 bases between the two ends. This CDR3 spans 19 amino acids.

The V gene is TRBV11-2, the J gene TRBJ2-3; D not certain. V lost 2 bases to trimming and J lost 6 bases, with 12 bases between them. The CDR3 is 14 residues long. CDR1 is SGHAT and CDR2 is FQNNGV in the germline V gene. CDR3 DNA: TGTGCCAGCAGCTTACAGGCTGCACGGGATACGCAGTATTTT. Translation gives CASSLQAARDTQYF.